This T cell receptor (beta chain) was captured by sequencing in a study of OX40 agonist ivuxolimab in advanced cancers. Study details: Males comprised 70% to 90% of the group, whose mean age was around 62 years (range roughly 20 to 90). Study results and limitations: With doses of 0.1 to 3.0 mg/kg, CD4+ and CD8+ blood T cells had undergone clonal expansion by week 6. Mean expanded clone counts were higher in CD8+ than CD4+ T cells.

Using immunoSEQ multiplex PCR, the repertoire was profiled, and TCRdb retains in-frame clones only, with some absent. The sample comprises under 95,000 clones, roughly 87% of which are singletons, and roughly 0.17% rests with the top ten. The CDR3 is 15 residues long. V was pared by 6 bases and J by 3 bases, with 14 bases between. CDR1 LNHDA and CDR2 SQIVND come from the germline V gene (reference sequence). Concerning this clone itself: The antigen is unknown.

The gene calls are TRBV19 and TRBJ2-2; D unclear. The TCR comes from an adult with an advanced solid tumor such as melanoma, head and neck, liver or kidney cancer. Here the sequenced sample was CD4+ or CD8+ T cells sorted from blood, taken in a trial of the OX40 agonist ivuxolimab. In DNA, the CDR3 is TGTGCCAGTAGGATAAAGGACGGTTACACCGGGGAGCTGTTTTTT. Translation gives CASRIKDGYTGELFF.